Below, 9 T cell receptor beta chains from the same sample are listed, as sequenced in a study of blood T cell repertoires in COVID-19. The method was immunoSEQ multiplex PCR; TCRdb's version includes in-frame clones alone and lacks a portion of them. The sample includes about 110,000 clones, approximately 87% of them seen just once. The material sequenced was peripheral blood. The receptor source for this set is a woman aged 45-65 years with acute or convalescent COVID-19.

Here the CDR3 reads CASSFLRNTEAFF. CDR3 DNA: TGTGCCAGCAGTTTCCTGAGAAACACTGAAGCTTTCTTT. The J gene is TRBJ1-1, the V gene TRBV28, with D hard to call. The germline V and J ends were trimmed by 3 bases and 2 bases, with 7 bases remaining between them. The germline V gene has CDR1 MDHEN and CDR2 SYDVKM. The CDR3 consists of 13 residues. The full variable domain, in which reference TRBV28 and TRBJ1-1 provide the parts outside the CDR3, is DVKVTQSSRYLVKRTGEKVFLECVQDMDHENMFWYRQDPGLGLRLIYFSYDVKMKEKGDIPEGYSVSREKKERFSLILESASTNQTSMYLCASSFLRNTEAFFGQGTRLTVV.

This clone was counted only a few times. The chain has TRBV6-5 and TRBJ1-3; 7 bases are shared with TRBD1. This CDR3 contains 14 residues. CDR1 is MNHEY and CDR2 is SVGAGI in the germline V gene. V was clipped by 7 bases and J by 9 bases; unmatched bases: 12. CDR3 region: CASTYKRGPSTIYF. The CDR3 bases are TGTGCCAGCACCTACAAGAGGGGGCCGAGCACCATATATTTT.

For the CDR3, the DNA is TGTGCCAGCAGCCCTTTACAGGGGGCGCAACCCTTAGCCAAAAACATTCAGTACTTC. Protein product: CASSPLQGAQPLAKNIQYF. This rearrangement joins TRBV3-1 (or the pseudogene TRBV3-2) to TRBJ2-4, with TRBD1 identical over 9 bases. The V gene's germline CDR1 is LGHDT and CDR2 YNNKEL (reference sequence). This CDR3 spans 19 amino acids. The V gene end was trimmed by 4 bases and the J gene end by 0 bases; junction bases not matched to a gene: 13.

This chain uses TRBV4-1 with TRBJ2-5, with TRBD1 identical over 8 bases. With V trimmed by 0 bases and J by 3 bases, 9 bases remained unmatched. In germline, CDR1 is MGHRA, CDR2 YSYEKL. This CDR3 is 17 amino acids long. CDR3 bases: TGCGCCAGCAGCCAAGAAGACCTCGGGACAGGTGAAGAGACCCAGTACTTC. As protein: CASSQEDLGTGEETQYF.

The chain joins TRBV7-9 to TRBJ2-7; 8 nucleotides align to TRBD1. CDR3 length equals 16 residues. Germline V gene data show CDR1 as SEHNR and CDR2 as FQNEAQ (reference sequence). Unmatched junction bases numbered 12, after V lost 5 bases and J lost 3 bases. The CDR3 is CASSREGTGGFYEQYF. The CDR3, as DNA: TGTGCCAGCAGCAGAGAAGGCACAGGGGGATTCTACGAGCAGTACTTC.

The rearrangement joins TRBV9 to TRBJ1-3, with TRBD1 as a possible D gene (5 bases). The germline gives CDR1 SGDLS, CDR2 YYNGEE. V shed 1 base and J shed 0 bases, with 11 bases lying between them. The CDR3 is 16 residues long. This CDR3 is CASSVRGLGSGNTIYF. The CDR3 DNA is TGTGCCAGCAGCGTAAGGGGTTTGGGCTCTGGAAACACCATATATTTT.

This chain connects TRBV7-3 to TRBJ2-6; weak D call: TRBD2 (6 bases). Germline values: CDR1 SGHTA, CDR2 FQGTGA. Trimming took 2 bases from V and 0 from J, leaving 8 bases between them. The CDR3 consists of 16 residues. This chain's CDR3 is CASSLGGISGANVLTF. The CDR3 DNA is TGTGCCAGCAGCTTAGGGGGGATCTCTGGGGCCAACGTCCTGACTTTC.

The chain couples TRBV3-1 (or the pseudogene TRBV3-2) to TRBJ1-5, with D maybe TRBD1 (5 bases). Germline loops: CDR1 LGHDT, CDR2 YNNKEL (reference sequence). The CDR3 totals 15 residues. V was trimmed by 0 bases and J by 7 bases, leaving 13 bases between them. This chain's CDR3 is CASSQDPRAEQPQHF. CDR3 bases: TGTGCCAGCAGCCAAGATCCCAGGGCAGAACAGCCCCAGCATTTT.

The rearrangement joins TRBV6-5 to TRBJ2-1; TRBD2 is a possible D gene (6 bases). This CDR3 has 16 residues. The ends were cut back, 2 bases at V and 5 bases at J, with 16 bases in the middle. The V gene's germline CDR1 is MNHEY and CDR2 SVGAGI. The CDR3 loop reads CASSYPAGLPNNEQFF. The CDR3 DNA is TGTGCCAGCAGTTACCCTGCGGGACTCCCAAACAATGAGCAGTTCTTC.